This T cell receptor beta chain originates from a study of T cell responses to AZD1222 COVID-19 vaccine. Findings and limits, study-wide: Repertoires in all cases were sampled only once the peak T cell response had passed.

On this clone: Its antigen is unknown.

In germline, CDR1 is WSHSY, CDR2 SAAADI. The V gene lost 4 bases and the J gene lost 7 bases, with 13 bases spanning the gap. CDR3 length: 13 residues. Profiling relied on immunoSEQ multiplex PCR, and the TCRdb table lists in-frame clones only, not all of them. The table lists over 85,000 clones, more than 70% of them singletons, with about 17% in the top ten. This specimen was peripheral blood, taken 28 days after the second AZD1222 dose. This TCR derives from an adult who received the AZD1222 COVID-19 vaccine. The chain combines TRBV10-2 with TRBJ2-5; D remains ambiguous. This CDR3 reads CASSAYQTGTQYF. As DNA, the CDR3 is TGCGCCAGCAGTGCTTACCAGACGGGGACCCAGTACTTC.